The 5 T cell receptor beta chains in this list originate from one sample, sequenced in a study of control samples from healthy donors and cancer patients. The method was immunoSEQ multiplex PCR; TCRdb's version includes in-frame clones alone and lacks a portion of them. This table has some 20,000 clones, roughly 85% appearing once. Specimen: PBMCs. Every receptor here comes from an elderly man with head and neck cancer.

The J gene is TRBJ2-7, the V gene TRBV7-9, with 8 bases identical to TRBD1. This CDR3 comprises 13 residues. The ends lost 5 bases at V and 3 bases at J; junction bases unmatched: 3. The germline gives CDR1 SEHNR, CDR2 FQNEAQ (reference sequence). The chain's CDR3 is CASSKTGGYEQYF. Written as DNA, the CDR3 is TGTGCCAGCAGCAAAACAGGGGGCTACGAGCAGTACTTC.

This clone was counted only a few times. This chain links TRBV11-2 with TRBJ1-6; D not resolved. The CDR3 has 18 amino acids. The germline V gene encodes CDR1 SGHAT and CDR2 FQNNGV. V was pared by 6 bases and J by 0 bases, with 18 bases between. The CDR3 DNA reads TGTGCCAGCAGGTTCAACTCGGGGTTTAGCTCCTATAATTCACCCCTCCACTTT. Translation: CASRFNSGFSSYNSPLHF.

V and J are TRBV6-2 or TRBV6-3 and TRBJ2-1, with TRBD1 matching over 7 bases. Germline V gives CDR1 MNHEY, CDR2 SVGEGT. This CDR3 contains 13 residues. After removal of 2 bases from V and 9 bases from J, the junction contained 4 bases not matched to a gene. CDR3 nucleotide sequence: TGTGCCAGCAGTTACGACAGGGCGGGTGAGCAGTTCTTC. The encoded protein is CASSYDRAGEQFF.

This sequence joins TRBV7-2 and TRBJ1-4, with 8 nucleotides matching TRBD1. CDR1 SGHTA and CDR2 FQGNSA come from the germline V gene. The CDR3 sequence is 14 residues long. V lost 6 bases to trimming and J lost 2 bases; unmatched junction nucleotides: 2. The CDR3 sequence is CASSWTGTNEKLFF. The DNA of the CDR3 is TGTGCCAGCAGTTGGACAGGGACTAATGAAAAACTGTTTTTT.

The chain uses TRBV11-2 and TRBJ1-1; D is perhaps TRBD1 (5 bases). The V end lost 5 bases, the J end lost 1 base, and 14 bases lay between the germline ends. The CDR3 runs to 15 residues. The germline V gene has CDR1 SGHAT and CDR2 FQNNGV. CDR3 in DNA: TGTGCCAGCAGCCCTAACCCCCAGGGGAACACTGAAGCTTTCTTT. Translated: CASSPNPQGNTEAFF.